These 18 T cell receptor beta chains were all obtained from the same sample, sequenced in a study of blood T cells in healthy people across ages. A second about 7 to 11 cycle PCR used barcoded and J-beta primers. Using its own MiXCR run on the 5' RACE reads, TCRdb lists one record per CDR3 protein. Of some 700,000 distinct CDR3 sequences listed, 20% to 25% are singletons. What was sequenced was blood. The receptors originated from a man aged 70 or older in good health.

The chain has TRBV3-1 and TRBJ1-2; the D is unclear. Germline CDR1 LGHDT, CDR2 YNNKEL (reference sequence). V shed 1 base and J shed 4 bases, with 7 bases lying between them. The CDR3 extends over 13 amino acids. The CDR3 DNA reads as TGTGCCAGCAGCCAAGGGGCGCTCTATGGCTACACCTTC. Amino acid sequence: CASSQGALYGYTF.

This rearrangement joins TRBV6-6 to TRBJ2-7; TRBD1 agrees at 9 bases. The CDR3 covers 13 residues. Trimming cost V 6 bases and J 7 bases; bases outside gene matches: 7. Germline loops: CDR1 MNHNY, CDR2 SVGAGI (reference sequence). The CDR3 is CASRLTGGGEQYV. The CDR3 DNA follows: TGTGCCAGCAGACTCACAGGGGGCGGAGAGCAGTACGTC.

This clonotype was found a few times. This sequence joins TRBV5-1 and TRBJ2-3, with D possibly being TRBD1 (5 bases). The CDR3 has 14 amino acids. V was clipped by 3 bases and J by 2 bases, with 10 bases between them. Per the germline V gene, CDR1 is SGHRS and CDR2 is YFSETQ. This chain's CDR3 is CASSWGGFTDTQYF. The CDR3 bases are TGCGCCAGCAGCTGGGGCGGTTTCACAGATACGCAGTATTTT.

The gene calls are TRBV12-3 or TRBV12-4 and TRBJ2-1; TRBD2 aligns across 7 bases. The CDR3 length is 14 residues. J was trimmed by 6 bases and V by 7 bases; bases with no gene match: 9. For the CDR3, the DNA is TGTGCCAGCACCCCGGGGGGTAGGGGCAATGAGCAGTTCTTC. Its translation is CASTPGGRGNEQFF.

A few counts support this clonotype. The V call is TRBV12-3 or TRBV12-4, the J call TRBJ1-2; D is unclear. There are 15 residues in the CDR3. V was trimmed by 5 bases and J by 7 bases, leaving 20 bases between them. The CDR3 sequence is CASSPLSPGVGGYTF. The CDR3 bases are TGTGCCAGCAGTCCCCTTTCCCCCGGGGTAGGTGGCTACACCTTC.

The chain has TRBV5-1 and TRBJ1-6; possible D gene TRBD1, 5 bases. The CDR3 consists of 17 residues. Germline V lookup: CDR1 SGHRS, CDR2 YFSETQ. Between the trimmed V and J ends, which lost 3 bases and 5 bases, there was a span of 18 bases. The CDR3 coding sequence is TGCGCCAGCAGCTCCGAGGGGAATCGGAGAGATAATTCACCCCTCCACTTT. This sequence encodes CASSSEGNRRDNSPLHF.

This clonotype was counted between two and nine times. The chain is built from TRBV20-1 and TRBJ2-2, with D possibly being TRBD1 (6 bases). V lost 3 bases, J lost 0 bases, and 14 bases lay in between. The CDR3 loop spans 16 amino acids. Germline V gives CDR1 DFQATT, CDR2 SNEGSKA (reference sequence). CDR3 DNA sequence: TGCAGTGCTAGGAGTGGACAGACCACGAACACCGGGGAGCTGTTTTTT. Translating it yields CSARSGQTTNTGELFF.

This clonotype was counted a single time. This rearrangement joins TRBV18 to TRBJ2-5; tentatively, D is TRBD2 (5 bases). Trimming removed 1 base from V and 6 bases from J, with 9 bases in between. The germline V gene has CDR1 KGHSH and CDR2 LQKENI. This CDR3 has 13 residues. DNA for the CDR3: TGTGCCAGCTCACCACTGGAGCGGCAGACCCAGTACTTC. This translates into CASSPLERQTQYF.

The rearrangement uses TRBV29-1 and TRBJ1-1; D is unclear. V shed 7 bases and J shed 6 bases, with 12 bases lying between them. The length of the CDR3 is 11 residues. Per the germline V gene, CDR1 is SQVTM and CDR2 is ANQGSEA. This CDR3 is CSALERAEAFF. The CDR3 DNA reads TGCAGCGCCCTTGAACGCGCTGAAGCTTTCTTT.

This clonotype was seen more than once but under ten times. J is TRBJ2-1 and V is TRBV5-1; the match to TRBD1 covers 10 bases. Germline V gene lookup returns CDR1 SGHRS and CDR2 YFSETQ. V gave up 4 bases and J gave up 8 bases; unmatched junction bases: 9. CDR3 length: 15 amino acids. Here the CDR3 DNA reads TGCGCCAGCAGCACCGAGACAGGGGGCGTGGATGAGCAGTTCTTC. Encoded protein: CASSTETGGVDEQFF. Full variable domain (rest looked up from reference TRBV5-1 and TRBJ2-1): KAGVTQTPRYLIKTRGQQVTLSCSPISGHRSVSWYQQTPGQGLQFLFEYFSETQRNKGNFPGRFSGRQFSNSRSEMNVSTLELGDSALYLCASSTETGGVDEQFFGPGTRLTVL.

This clonotype showed up many times. The V and J genes are TRBV29-1 and TRBJ2-3; D gene ambiguous. Germline V gene data show CDR1 as SQVTM and CDR2 as ANQGSEA. V was shortened by 4 bases and J by 0 bases, with 5 bases between the two germline ends. CDR3 length equals 12 residues. CDR3 in DNA: TGCAGCGTTGGGACCAGCACAGATACGCAGTATTTT. It translates to CSVGTSTDTQYF.

The chain is built from TRBV28 and TRBJ2-5; D is unresolved. The J call may be in error: the DNA end matches TRBJ2-1 better. Germline V lookup: CDR1 MDHEN, CDR2 SYDVKM. The CDR3 is 15 residues long. Here the CDR3 reads CASSFGQLPYNEQFF. For the CDR3, the DNA is TGTGCCAGCAGTTTTGGGCAGCTTCCCTACAATGAGCAGTTCTTC.

CDR3 coding DNA: TGCAGTGCAAGGGGTAGACCAGTTAACTATGGCTACACCTTC. Residues: CSARGRPVNYGYTF. The genes are TRBV20-1 and TRBJ1-2, with D possibly TRBD1 on 5 matching bases. The CDR3 covers 14 residues. V was clipped by 6 bases and J by 1 base, with 15 bases between them. Per germline, CDR1 DFQATT and CDR2 SNEGSKA (reference sequence).

This clonotype was counted ten times or more. The V and J genes are TRBV20-1 and TRBJ2-5, with D possibly TRBD1 on 5 matching bases. Trimming took off 3 bases at V and 5 bases at J, with 10 bases between the two ends. This CDR3 is built from 12 residues. Germline assignment: CDR1 DFQATT and CDR2 SNEGSKA (reference sequence). CDR3: CSASLRGETQYF. The CDR3, as DNA: TGCAGTGCTAGTCTTAGGGGTGAGACCCAGTACTTC.

The chain has TRBV7-2 and TRBJ1-4, with 10 bases identical to TRBD1. The CDR3 sequence is 17 residues long. V was pared by 5 bases and J by 2 bases, with 8 bases of the junction left unmatched. From germline, CDR1 is SGHTA and CDR2 FQGNSA. CDR3 sequence reads: CASSRDRTGGTNEKLFF. The CDR3, as DNA: TGTGCCAGCAGCCGCGACCGGACAGGGGGGACTAATGAAAAACTGTTTTTT.

In its sample, this clonotype was seen a few times. The CDR3: CASSLDSGTGGGYGYTF. The DNA of the CDR3 is TGTGCCAGCAGTTTAGACAGCGGGACAGGGGGCGGCTATGGCTACACCTTC. This chain uses TRBV28 with TRBJ1-2; TRBD1 matches 12 bases. Germline loops: CDR1 MDHEN, CDR2 SYDVKM. V trimming: 2 bases; J trimming: 4 bases; junction bases outside the gene matches: 8. The CDR3 length is 17 residues.

The table lists this clonotype with a few counts. V and J are TRBV29-1 and TRBJ1-2; TRBD1 agrees at 8 bases. Per germline, CDR1 SQVTM and CDR2 ANQGSEA. This CDR3 region has 12 residues. Trimming removed 5 bases from V and 5 bases from J; junction bases left unmatched: 4. The CDR3 protein is CSVRQGRYGYTF. DNA for the CDR3: TGCAGCGTTAGACAGGGGCGGTATGGCTACACCTTC.

The gene calls are TRBV20-1 and TRBJ2-5; 8 bases map to TRBD1. CDR1 DFQATT and CDR2 SNEGSKA come from the germline V gene (reference sequence). Trimming removed 1 base from V and 4 bases from J; junction bases left unmatched: 5. CDR3 size: 14 residues. The CDR3 region has the DNA TGCAGTGCTAGAGGGACAGGGTTGGGAGAGACCCAGTACTTC. Translating it yields CSARGTGLGETQYF.